These 9 T cell receptor beta chains came from one sample sequenced in a study of shared T cell receptors in the human thymus. TCRdb keeps only in-frame clones here, not all; method: immunoSEQ multiplex PCR. The sample contains 500,000 to 850,000 clones, around 87% of which appear only once. In addition, the sample was reused for a study of human thymus T cells.

The sample comprised thymocytes. The receptors shown here come from a boy under two years old with a congenital heart defect.

This rearrangement joins TRBV7-6 to TRBJ2-7; 9 bases line up with TRBD2. V lost 4 bases to trimming and J lost 4 bases; unmatched junction nucleotides: 14. The CDR3 is 17 residues long. Germline-derived CDR1 and CDR2 are SGHVS and FNYEAQ. The DNA of the CDR3 is TGTGCCAGCAGCTCTAATCCGCATCTAGCGGGGCCTTACGAGCAGTACTTC. Its translation: CASSSNPHLAGPYEQYF.

The chain employs TRBV13 and TRBJ1-3; 8 nucleotides agree with TRBD1. Germline V gene sequence: CDR1 PRHDT, CDR2 FYEKMQ (reference sequence). CDR3 length: 16 residues. Trimming at V came to 5 bases and at J to 3 bases, leaving 9 bases not matched to a gene. CDR3 residues: CASSPETGDFGNTIYF. CDR3 coding DNA: TGTGCCAGCAGCCCCGAGACAGGGGATTTTGGAAACACCATATATTTT.

The genes are TRBV6-5 and TRBJ1-1; 9 bases line up with TRBD1. The V and J ends lost 6 bases and 8 bases, in that order; junction bases with no gene match: 13. The CDR3 extends over 15 amino acids. Germline V gives CDR1 MNHEY, CDR2 SVGAGI. DNA of the CDR3: TGTGCCAGCAGGAGCTACTCCAACAGGGGGCAAGAAGCTTTCTTT. Its translation: CASRSYSNRGQEAFF.

This clone was observed a handful of times. The rearrangement links TRBV28 to TRBJ1-3; 7 bases agree with TRBD1. Unmatched junction bases numbered 5, after V lost 5 bases and J lost 4 bases. Germline V gene sequence: CDR1 MDHEN, CDR2 SYDVKM. The CDR3 has 14 amino acids. The CDR3 here is CASSPGTDGNTIYF. CDR3 DNA sequence: TGTGCCAGCAGTCCCGGGACAGACGGAAACACCATATATTTT.

V and J are TRBV4-1 and TRBJ1-2; possibly TRBD1 for D (6 bases). Germline-derived CDR1 and CDR2 are MGHRA and YSYEKL. V lost 0 bases and J 4 bases, leaving 12 bases between the germline ends. The CDR3 extends over 15 amino acids. CDR3 bases: TGCGCCAGCAGCCAAGATTGGGGGGGCGGCTATGGCTACACCTTC. This gives the protein CASSQDWGGGYGYTF.

The chain recombines TRBV30 with TRBJ2-2; 7 positions agree with TRBD2. CDR1 and CDR2 (germline): GTSNPN, SVGIG (reference sequence). The junction had 10 bases not matched to a gene; V was cut back by 2 bases and J by 4 bases. CDR3 length equals 16 residues. DNA for the CDR3: TGTGCCTGGAGTATGGTGCGGGAGTGGATCACCGGGGAGCTGTTTTTT. Protein: CAWSMVREWITGELFF.

The chain couples TRBV7-8 to TRBJ2-7; 9 bases map to TRBD2. The CDR3 has 14 amino acids. Unmatched junction bases numbered 4, after V lost 1 base and J lost 6 bases. CDR1 and CDR2 from the germline V gene are SGHVS and FQNEAQ. The CDR3: CASSLVRLAVEQYF. Written as DNA, the CDR3 is TGTGCCAGCAGCTTAGTAAGACTAGCGGTCGAGCAGTACTTC.

The V and J genes are TRBV29-1 and TRBJ1-1, with D tentatively TRBD1 (6 bases). Germline V gives CDR1 SQVTM, CDR2 ANQGSEA. The CDR3 is 14 residues long. V gave up 7 bases and J gave up 10 bases, with 25 bases separating them. The CDR3 spells CSAPDSRVNSPAFF. DNA of the CDR3: TGCAGCGCCCCGGACAGTAGGGTAAATTCTCCAGCTTTCTTT.

This chain connects TRBV7-9 to TRBJ1-4; tentative D call: TRBD1 (6 bases). The V gene's germline CDR1 is SEHNR and CDR2 FQNEAQ (reference sequence). The CDR3 is made up of 17 amino acids. With 1 base removed from V and 7 bases from J, the gap between germline ends came to 19 bases. For the CDR3, the DNA is TGTGCCAGCAGCTTAGAGCCTCACAGGGCAGGGAGTGAAAAACTGTTTTTT. This encodes CASSLEPHRAGSEKLFF. Supplemented by reference TRBV7-9 and TRBJ1-4, the full variable domain reads DTGVSQNPRHKITKRGQNVTFRCDPISEHNRLYWYRQTLGQGPEFLTYFQNEAQLEKSRLLSDRFSAERPKGSFSTLEIQRTEQGDSAMYLCASSLEPHRAGSEKLFFGSGTQLSVL.